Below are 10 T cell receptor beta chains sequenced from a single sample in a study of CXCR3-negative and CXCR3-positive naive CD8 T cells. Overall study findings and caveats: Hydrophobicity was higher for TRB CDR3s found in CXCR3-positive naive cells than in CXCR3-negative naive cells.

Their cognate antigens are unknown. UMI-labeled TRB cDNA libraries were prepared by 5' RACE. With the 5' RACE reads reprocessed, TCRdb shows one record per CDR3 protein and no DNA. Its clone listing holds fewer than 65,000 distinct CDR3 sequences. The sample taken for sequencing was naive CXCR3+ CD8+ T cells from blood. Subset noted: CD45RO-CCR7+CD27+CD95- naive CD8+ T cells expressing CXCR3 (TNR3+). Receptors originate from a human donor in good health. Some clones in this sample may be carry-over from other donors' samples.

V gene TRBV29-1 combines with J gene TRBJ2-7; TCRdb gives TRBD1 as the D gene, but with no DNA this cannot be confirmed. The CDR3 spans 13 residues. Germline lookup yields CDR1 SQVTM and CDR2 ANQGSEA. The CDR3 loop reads CSALPGQKGEQYF.

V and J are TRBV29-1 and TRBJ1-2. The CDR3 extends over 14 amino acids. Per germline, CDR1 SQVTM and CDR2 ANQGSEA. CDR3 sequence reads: CSVPGHYFNYGYTF.

The CDR3 loop reads CAWNLGSGELFF. The chain carries TRBV30 and TRBJ2-2. Germline V gene lookup returns CDR1 GTSNPN and CDR2 SVGIG (reference sequence). The CDR3 has 12 amino acids.

The CDR3 loop reads CSARDGGTGSYEQYF. The V and J genes are TRBV20-1 and TRBJ2-7; the TCRdb D gene call, TRBD1, has no DNA to confirm it. Germline V lookup: CDR1 DFQATT, CDR2 SNEGSKA (reference sequence). The CDR3 consists of 15 residues.

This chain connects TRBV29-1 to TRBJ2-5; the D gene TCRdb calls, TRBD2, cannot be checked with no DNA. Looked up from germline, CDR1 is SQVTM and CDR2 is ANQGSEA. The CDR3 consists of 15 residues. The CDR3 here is CSVEDQRGGLETQYF. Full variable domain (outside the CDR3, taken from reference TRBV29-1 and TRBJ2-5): SAVISQKPSRDICQRGTSLTIQCQVDSQVTMMFWYRQQPGQSLTLIATANQGSEATYESGFVIDKFPISRPNLTFSTLTVSNMSPEDSSIYLCSVEDQRGGLETQYFGPGTRLLVL.

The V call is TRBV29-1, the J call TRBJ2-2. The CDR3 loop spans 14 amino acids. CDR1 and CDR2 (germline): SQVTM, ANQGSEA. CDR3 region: CSVWSRENTGELFF.

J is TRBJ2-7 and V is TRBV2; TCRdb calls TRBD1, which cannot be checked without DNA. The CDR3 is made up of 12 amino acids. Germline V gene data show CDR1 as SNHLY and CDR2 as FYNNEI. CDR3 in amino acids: CASTRGRDEQYF. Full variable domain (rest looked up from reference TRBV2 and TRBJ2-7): EPEVTQTPSHQVTQMGQEVILRCVPISNHLYFYWYRQILGQKVEFLVSFYNNEISEKSEIFDDQFSVERPDGSNFTLKIRSTKLEDSAMYFCASTRGRDEQYFGPGTRLTVT.

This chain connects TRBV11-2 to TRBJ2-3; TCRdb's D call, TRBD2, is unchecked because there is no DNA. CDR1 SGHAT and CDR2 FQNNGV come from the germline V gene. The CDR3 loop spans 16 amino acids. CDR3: CASSLVGATPGDTQYF.

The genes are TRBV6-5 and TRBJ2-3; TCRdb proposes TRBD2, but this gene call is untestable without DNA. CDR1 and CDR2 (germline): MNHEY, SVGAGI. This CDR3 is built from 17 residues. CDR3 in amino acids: CASSYDRLAEHTDTQYF.

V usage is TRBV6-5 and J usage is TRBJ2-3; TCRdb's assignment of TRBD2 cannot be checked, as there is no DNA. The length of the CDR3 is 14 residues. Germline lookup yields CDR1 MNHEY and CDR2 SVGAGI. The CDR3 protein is CASSYRDLTDTQYF.